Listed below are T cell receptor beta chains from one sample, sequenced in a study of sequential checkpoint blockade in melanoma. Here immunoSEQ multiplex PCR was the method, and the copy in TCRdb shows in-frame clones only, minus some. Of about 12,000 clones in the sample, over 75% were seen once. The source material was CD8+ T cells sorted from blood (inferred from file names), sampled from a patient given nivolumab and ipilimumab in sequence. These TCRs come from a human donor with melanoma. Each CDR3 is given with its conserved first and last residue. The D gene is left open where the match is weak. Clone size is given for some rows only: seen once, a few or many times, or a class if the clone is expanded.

CDR3: CASQPSGREETQYF
DNA: TGTGCCAGCCAACCTAGCGGGAGGGAAGAGACCCAGTACTTC
D: TRBD2
size: -
J: TRBJ2-5
V: TRBV28

CDR3: CASSPTPSWGHSYEQYF
DNA: TGTGCCAGCAGCCCGACCCCATCATGGGGACACTCCTACGAGCAGTACTTC
D: -
size: -
J: TRBJ2-7
V: TRBV28

CDR3: CASSAKSQGLGSGNTIYF
DNA: TGTGCCAGCAGCGCAAAATCACAGGGGTTGGGCTCTGGAAACACCATATATTTT
D: -
size: once
J: TRBJ1-3
V: TRBV21-1

CDR3: CASSPGTGGPYEQYF
DNA: TGTGCCAGTAGTCCCGGGACAGGGGGACCCTACGAGCAGTACTTC
D: TRBD1
size: -
J: TRBJ2-7
V: TRBV19

CDR3: CASSSLGRELGWTQYF
DNA: TGTGCCAGCAGTTCCTTAGGGCGGGAGTTAGGGTGGACGCAGTATTTT
D: TRBD2
size: -
J: TRBJ2-3
V: TRBV27

CDR3: CASSVATGEPYNSPLHF
DNA: TGTGCCAGCAGCGTAGCGACAGGGGAACCTTATAATTCACCCCTCCACTTT
D: TRBD1
size: -
J: TRBJ1-6
V: TRBV9

CDR3: CATSRVIQGRKEQYF
DNA: TGTGCCACCAGCAGAGTGATACAGGGAAGGAAGGAGCAGTACTTC
D: -
size: -
J: TRBJ2-7
V: TRBV15

CDR3: CASSLEREIYEQYF
DNA: TGTGCCAGCAGTTTGGAACGGGAGATCTACGAGCAGTACTTC
D: -
size: few
J: TRBJ2-7
V: TRBV28

CDR3: CASSPEHEPWGLTYEQYF
DNA: TGTGCCAGCTCCCCAGAACATGAACCCTGGGGACTCACCTACGAGCAGTACTTC
D: -
size: -
J: TRBJ2-7
V: TRBV18

CDR3: CAISESLEVEAFF
DNA: TGTGCCATCAGTGAGAGCCTGGAGGTTGAAGCTTTCTTT
D: -
size: -
J: TRBJ1-1
V: TRBV10-3

CDR3: CASSRGYDTYEQYF
DNA: TGTGCCAGCAGTAGGGGCTACGATACCTACGAGCAGTACTTC
D: -
size: -
J: TRBJ2-7
V: TRBV19

CDR3: CASSPSENSPLHF
DNA: TGTGCCAGCAGTCCCTCAGAAAATTCACCCCTCCACTTT
D: -
size: -
J: TRBJ1-6
V: TRBV27

CDR3: CASSQEGADGYTF
DNA: TGCGCCAGCAGCCAAGAGGGGGCGGATGGCTACACCTTC
D: -
size: -
J: TRBJ1-2
V: TRBV4-1

CDR3: CSVESQASTDTQYF
DNA: TGCAGCGTTGAAAGTCAGGCAAGCACAGATACGCAGTATTTT
D: -
size: -
J: TRBJ2-3
V: TRBV29-1

CDR3: CASSQGQGRYGYTF
DNA: TGTGCCAGCAGCCAAGGACAGGGAAGGTATGGCTACACCTTC
D: TRBD1
size: -
J: TRBJ1-2
V: TRBV4-2

CDR3: CASSQGQGSNSPLHF
DNA: TGCGCCAGCAGCCAAGGACAGGGATCTAATTCACCCCTCCACTTT
D: TRBD1
size: -
J: TRBJ1-6
V: TRBV5-1

CDR3: CASSPPHTVPNTEAFF
DNA: TGTGCCAGCAGCCCCCCCCATACGGTCCCGAACACTGAAGCTTTCTTT
D: -
size: -
J: TRBJ1-1
V: TRBV7-9

CDR3: CASSQGSGAYEQYF
DNA: TGCGCCAGCAGCCAAGGATCTGGAGCCTACGAGCAGTACTTC
D: -
size: -
J: TRBJ2-7
V: TRBV4-1

CDR3: CASSPIGVGEQYF
DNA: TGTGCCAGCAGCCCCATAGGGGTTGGGGAGCAGTACTTC
D: -
size: -
J: TRBJ2-7
V: TRBV6-1

CDR3: CASSLLGLLQETQYF
DNA: TGTGCCAGCAGCTTATTGGGACTCCTCCAAGAGACCCAGTACTTC
D: -
size: -
J: TRBJ2-5
V: TRBV5-6

CDR3: CASRLAGSSNEQFF
DNA: TGTGCCAGCAGACTAGCGGGCTCTAGCAATGAGCAGTTCTTC
D: TRBD2
size: once
J: TRBJ2-1
V: TRBV27

CDR3: CALETSGGAETQYF
DNA: TGTGCCCTCGAGACTAGCGGGGGGGCGGAGACCCAGTACTTC
D: TRBD2
size: -
J: TRBJ2-5
V: TRBV30